The 15 T cell receptor beta chains below come from one sample, sequenced in a study of blood T cell repertoires in COVID-19. Method: immunoSEQ multiplex PCR; TCRdb's copy keeps in-frame clones and lacks some. The sample yields about 240,000 clones, 87% seen once. Sequenced: peripheral blood. The origin of the receptors is a man between 60 and 75 years old who had recovered from COVID-19.

The chain has TRBV2 and TRBJ1-6; TRBD1 is a possible D gene (6 bases). Trimming cost V 6 bases and J 3 bases, with 9 bases left between them. The germline V gene encodes CDR1 SNHLY and CDR2 FYNNEI. The CDR3 is 14 residues long. The CDR3 coding sequence is TGTGCCAGCAGCCGGACAGTCTATAATTCACCCCTCCACTTT. This sequence encodes CASSRTVYNSPLHF.

The CDR3 sequence: CAGGQGAISGNTIYF. DNA for the CDR3: TGTGCCGGCGGACAGGGGGCGATCTCTGGAAACACCATATATTTT. The gene calls are TRBV30 and TRBJ1-3, with TRBD1 matching 11 bases. V lost 8 bases and J lost 0; bases outside the gene matches: 6. The length of the CDR3 is 15 residues. CDR1 GTSNPN and CDR2 SVGIG come from the germline V gene (reference sequence).

This chain links TRBV2 with TRBJ1-6; 9 bases agree with TRBD1. The ends lost 6 bases at V and 11 bases at J; junction bases unmatched: 14. CDR3 length: 16 amino acids. Germline assignment: CDR1 SNHLY and CDR2 FYNNEI. This CDR3 is CASSDTGTGSRAPLHF. The CDR3 DNA reads TGTGCCAGCAGCGACACCGGGACAGGGAGTAGGGCACCCCTCCACTTT. The whole variable domain, filled in from reference TRBV2 and TRBJ1-6, reads EPEVTQTPSHQVTQMGQEVILRCVPISNHLYFYWYRQILGQKVEFLVSFYNNEISEKSEIFDDQFSVERPDGSNFTLKIRSTKLEDSAMYFCASSDTGTGSRAPLHFGNGTRLTVT.

The chain has TRBV6-6 and TRBJ2-3, with 14 nucleotides matching TRBD2. This CDR3 spans 16 amino acids. V shed 6 bases, J shed 4 bases, and the junction held 6 bases outside the gene matches. CDR1 MNHNY and CDR2 SVGAGI come from the germline V gene (reference sequence). CDR3 protein: CASSVTGLAGADTQYF. The CDR3 DNA sequence: TGTGCCAGCAGCGTAACGGGACTAGCGGGGGCAGATACGCAGTATTTT.

V gene TRBV7-8 combines with J gene TRBJ2-2; D is unresolved. The V end lost 1 base, the J end lost 0 bases, and 6 bases lay between the germline ends. CDR3 length equals 15 residues. Germline loops: CDR1 SGHVS, CDR2 FQNEAQ. CDR3: CASSLGQTNTGELFF. As DNA, the CDR3 is TGTGCCAGCAGCTTAGGGCAGACGAACACCGGGGAGCTGTTTTTT.

The chain employs TRBV7-9 and TRBJ2-1; 8 bases map to TRBD2. The germline V gene encodes CDR1 SEHNR and CDR2 FQNEAQ (reference sequence). The CDR3 runs to 14 residues. The ends lost 5 bases at V and 9 bases at J; junction bases unmatched: 9. The CDR3 DNA sequence: TGTGCCAGCAGCCTCCCGGGGGGGCCTGGTGAGCAGTTCTTC. Translated, it gives CASSLPGGPGEQFF.

V gene TRBV3-1 (or the pseudogene TRBV3-2) combines with J gene TRBJ1-2, with unresolved D. Trimming took off 0 bases at V and 4 bases at J, with 15 bases between the two ends. Germline CDR1 is LGHDT and CDR2 is YNNKEL (reference sequence). The CDR3 has 16 amino acids. The CDR3 DNA reads as TGTGCCAGCAGCCAAGATCGGGTCGTCCGAGCCTATGGCTACACCTTC. It yields the protein CASSQDRVVRAYGYTF.

The chain uses TRBV5-6 and TRBJ1-2, with D possibly TRBD1 on 5 matching bases. V shed 5 bases and J shed 4 bases, with 12 bases lying between them. The CDR3 loop spans 13 amino acids. Germline loops: CDR1 SGHDT, CDR2 YYEEEE. The CDR3 here is CASRMGLRYGYTF. The CDR3 nucleotides are TGTGCCAGCAGGATGGGACTGCGCTATGGCTACACCTTC.

This chain uses TRBV5-1 with TRBJ2-3, with D tentatively TRBD2 (6 bases). Trimming left V 4 bases short and J 4 bases short, with 16 bases between. Germline lookup yields CDR1 SGHRS and CDR2 YFSETQ. This CDR3 has 15 residues. CDR3 residues: CASSQAAGQPDTQYF. The CDR3 DNA sequence: TGCGCCAGCAGCCAGGCGGCGGGGCAACCAGATACGCAGTATTTT.

The chain combines TRBV5-6 with TRBJ1-1; no definite D call. Trimming cost V 2 bases and J 7 bases, with 12 bases left between them. This CDR3 has 13 amino acids. Germline V gives CDR1 SGHDT, CDR2 YYEEEE. The chain's CDR3 is CASSFGHTYEAFF. CDR3 nucleotide sequence: TGTGCCAGCAGCTTTGGGCATACCTATGAAGCTTTCTTT.

The rearrangement joins TRBV15 to TRBJ2-7; D ambiguous. The CDR3 contains 14 residues. Between the trimmed V and J ends, which lost 1 base and 3 bases, there was a span of 10 bases. Germline CDR1 and CDR2: LNHNV and YYDKDF (reference sequence). The chain's CDR3 is CATSRGPTRYEQYV. CDR3 coding DNA: TGTGCCACCAGCAGAGGCCCCACTCGCTACGAGCAGTACGTC.

V is TRBV20-1 and J is TRBJ1-5; possible D gene TRBD1, 5 bases. The CDR3 sequence is 13 residues long. With 3 bases removed from V and 1 base from J, the gap between germline ends came to 7 bases. Germline assignment: CDR1 DFQATT and CDR2 SNEGSKA (reference sequence). The CDR3 bases are TGCAGTGCTAGTAGGGGAAGCAATCAGCCCCAGCATTTT. As protein: CSASRGSNQPQHF.

The chain couples TRBV11-2 to TRBJ2-7; no firm D call. Per germline, CDR1 SGHAT and CDR2 FQNNGV. V was trimmed by 2 bases and J by 2 bases, leaving 10 bases between them. The CDR3 consists of 14 residues. CDR3 nucleotide sequence: TGTGCCAGCAGCTTATGGGCAGACGCCTACGAGCAGTACTTC. This codes for CASSLWADAYEQYF.

The chain uses TRBV3-1 (or the pseudogene TRBV3-2) and TRBJ2-3, with 7 bases that match TRBD2. Germline V gene sequence: CDR1 LGHDT, CDR2 YNNKEL (reference sequence). CDR3 size: 17 residues. Unmatched junction bases numbered 9, after V lost 1 base and J lost 2 bases. The CDR3 DNA follows: TGTGCCAGCAGCCAAGGGGGGACTACCGCCTCCACAGATACGCAGTATTTT. This sequence encodes CASSQGGTTASTDTQYF.

The chain joins TRBV14 to TRBJ1-4; TRBD1 agrees at 9 bases. This CDR3 is built from 16 residues. V lost 2 bases, J lost 7 bases, and 8 bases stayed unmatched. Germline lookup yields CDR1 SGHDN and CDR2 FVKESK. CDR3 nucleotides: TGTGCCAGCAGCCAAAAACCGGGACAGGGTACTGAAAAACTGTTTTTT. This sequence encodes CASSQKPGQGTEKLFF. The entire variable domain, with the rest obtained from reference TRBV14 and TRBJ1-4, is as follows: EAGVTQFPSHSVIEKGQTVTLRCDPISGHDNLYWYRRVMGKEIKFLLHFVKESKQDESGMPNNRFLAERTGGTYSTLKVQPAELEDSGVYFCASSQKPGQGTEKLFFGSGTQLSVL.